The entry below gives a single TCR beta chain sequence along with its context. Only a few counts were recorded for this clonotype. Its cognate antigen has yet to be identified. Nothing much larger sits one base from this clone, and base qualities are not available. These data are taken from a study of T-cell reconstitution after alpha-beta-depleted transplantation in children (dated by TCRdb to about 2016). A note on the overall study: Using TCR repertoire profiling, the study followed T-cell immune reconstitution in a quantitative way in children after TCRalphabeta/CD19-depleted allogeneic hematopoietic cell transplantation. The study at large found these results: The apparently early alphabetaT-cell count recovery about two months after transplant was reportedly dependent on only several hundred rapidly expanded clones derived from non-depleted graft cells. The high TCRbeta diversity at day 60 in some patients was ascribed to recipient T cells and intrathymic progenitors that had survived conditioning. Over the following months the frequencies of hyperexpanded clones went down, and after one year T-cell counts and TCRbeta diversity were mostly credited to newly produced T cells.

This specimen's treatment or condition label, interpreted: allogeneic hematopoietic cell transplantation with graft depleted of TCRalphabeta T cells and CD19 B cells. Transplant recipients were children who received TCRalphabeta/CD19-depleted allogeneic hematopoietic cell grafts. Library prep was done by PCR. TCRdb lists the instrument as Illumina HiSeq 2500. Molecular barcoding was employed in the preparation of TCR libraries, with unique molecular identifiers being used to normalize TCRbeta repertoire quantification. TCRdb trimmed the raw reads at Q25, called clones with MiXCR and kept productive beta chains. Rows with a matching CDR3 protein are joined into one entry that keeps the most common DNA and genes. Present in this sample are some 550,000 distinct CDR3 sequences, more than 20% of which were seen just once. Together, the top ten hold around an eighth of the sample. The source material was PBMCs, mostly from graft donor cells, sampled 360 days after TCRalphabeta/CD19-depleted stem cell transplant. This TCR derives from a boy under two years old who had a stem cell transplant for acute myeloid leukemia, so the T cells may come from the graft donor.

The CDR3 amino acid sequence is: CASSLASGALHTDTQYF. The nucleotide sequence reads TGTGCCAGCAGCTTGGCCTCCGGGGCCCTACACACAGATACGCAGTATTTT. The rearranged segments are TRBV5-8 and TRBJ2-3; the D gene is perhaps TRBD1 or TRBD2, each of them matching over 5 bases. Trimming removed 0 bases from V and 2 bases from J, leaving 16 bases between the germline ends. The CDR3 spans 17 residues, from the cysteine through the phenylalanine. Only CDR3 DNA is held: 51 bases, read in frame from base 1. In the germline V gene, CDR1 corresponds to SGHTS and CDR2 to YDEGEE.